Presented here are 22 T cell receptor beta chains from one specimen sequenced in a study of CD8+ T cells in alopecia areata. Investigators isolated RNA and reverse transcribed it into cDNA to act as the sequencing template. Only in-frame clones appear in the TCRdb table, and some are missing; sequencing was by immunoSEQ multiplex PCR. Of about 110,000 clones in the sample, less than 75% were seen once. Indicated treatment: oral pan-JAK inhibitor, 5-10 mg twice daily. The source material was CD8+ T cells sorted from blood, sampled at week 24, from a patient treated with tofacitinib. The receptors were sampled from a human donor with alopecia areata.

This chain uses TRBV6-6 with TRBJ1-2; D perhaps matches TRBD1 (5 bases). V was trimmed by 8 bases and J by 4 bases, leaving 8 bases between them. CDR3 size: 11 residues. Looked up from germline, CDR1 is MNHNY and CDR2 is SVGAGI (reference sequence). The CDR3 sequence is CASLDSYGYTF. CDR3 bases: TGTGCCAGCCTAGACAGCTATGGCTACACCTTC.

The J gene is TRBJ2-2, the V gene TRBV30, with TRBD2 identical over 8 bases. Per the germline V gene, CDR1 is GTSNPN and CDR2 is SVGIG (reference sequence). V was clipped by 1 base and J by 6 bases; unmatched bases: 4. The CDR3 length is 14 residues. This CDR3 reads CAWSAGGAPGELFF. As DNA, the CDR3 is TGTGCCTGGAGTGCGGGGGGGGCCCCCGGGGAGCTGTTTTTT.

The chain uses TRBV5-1 and TRBJ2-2; tentatively, D is TRBD2 (6 bases). The ends were cut back, 4 bases at V and 6 bases at J, with 10 bases in the middle. The CDR3 consists of 13 residues. Germline V gives CDR1 SGHRS, CDR2 YFSETQ. CDR3 in DNA: TGCGCCAGCAGCCTAGGGACTGCCGGGGAGCTGTTTTTT. Encoded protein: CASSLGTAGELFF.

V is TRBV7-9 and J is TRBJ2-1; 8 bases are a match to TRBD1. With 4 bases clipped from V and 7 bases from J, the junction kept 18 bases outside the gene matches. Germline CDR1 is SEHNR and CDR2 is FQNEAQ (reference sequence). The CDR3 has 18 residues. Here the CDR3 reads CASSSRAWTGQGRNEQFF. Written as DNA, the CDR3 is TGTGCCAGCAGCTCCAGGGCCTGGACAGGACAGGGCAGGAATGAGCAGTTCTTC.

This clone was observed a single time. V and J are TRBV29-1 and TRBJ1-2, with D unresolved. V lost 3 bases to trimming and J lost 5 bases, with 7 bases between them. CDR1 and CDR2 (germline): SQVTM, ANQGSEA. CDR3 length equals 11 residues. CDR3 protein: CSVDGIYGYTF. The CDR3 coding sequence is TGCAGCGTTGATGGGATTTATGGCTACACCTTC.

The chain recombines TRBV30 with TRBJ2-1; D is perhaps TRBD2 (7 bases). V dropped 8 bases and J dropped 7 bases, with 21 bases sitting between them. The CDR3 contains 14 residues. Looked up from germline, CDR1 is GTSNPN and CDR2 is SVGIG (reference sequence). As DNA, the CDR3 is TGTGCCCGAGACTCCGGGGGGCCAAGGAATGAGCAGTTCTTC. Translating gives CARDSGGPRNEQFF.

This clone turned up a few times. The rearrangement links TRBV7-9 to TRBJ1-2; 7 nucleotides align to TRBD1. Germline CDR1 SEHNR, CDR2 FQNEAQ (reference sequence). This CDR3 comprises 13 residues. V dropped 5 bases and J dropped 5; count of bases not matched to a gene: 5. The DNA of the CDR3 is TGTGCCAGCAGCCCCCGGGACAGATATGGCTACACCTTC. This translates into CASSPRDRYGYTF. Using reference TRBV7-9 and TRBJ1-2 for the parts outside the CDR3, the full variable domain is DTGVSQNPRHKITKRGQNVTFRCDPISEHNRLYWYRQTLGQGPEFLTYFQNEAQLEKSRLLSDRFSAERPKGSFSTLEIQRTEQGDSAMYLCASSPRDRYGYTFGSGTRLTVV.

The chain combines TRBV15 with TRBJ2-7, with TRBD1 identical over 7 bases. Per germline, CDR1 LNHNV and CDR2 YYDKDF (reference sequence). This CDR3 is built from 16 residues. Trimming removed 3 bases from V and 2 bases from J; junction bases left unmatched: 10. Written as DNA, the CDR3 is TGTGCCACCAGCAGTCGACAGGGCCTCTCTCCCTACGAGCAGTACTTC. Its protein is CATSSRQGLSPYEQYF. Full variable domain (outside the CDR3, taken from reference TRBV15 and TRBJ2-7): DAMVIQNPRYQVTQFGKPVTLSCSQTLNHNVMYWYQQKSSQAPKLLFHYYDKDFNNEADTPDNFQSRRPNTSFCFLDIRSPGLGDTAMYLCATSSRQGLSPYEQYFGPGTRLTVT.

The chain couples TRBV9 to TRBJ2-3; 12 bases line up with TRBD2. This CDR3 region has 18 residues. V shed 0 bases and J 6 bases; nucleotides not matched to a gene: 11. Germline V lookup: CDR1 SGDLS, CDR2 YYNGEE. In DNA form, the CDR3 reads TGTGCCAGCAGCGTAGGACTAGCGGGGGTCCCAATCCACGATACGCAGTATTTT. This sequence encodes CASSVGLAGVPIHDTQYF.

The V gene is TRBV27, the J gene TRBJ2-3; no firm D call. The CDR3 is 13 residues long. The V end lost 5 bases, the J end lost 3 bases, and 9 bases lay between the germline ends. Germline V gene sequence: CDR1 MNHEY, CDR2 SMNVEV (reference sequence). The CDR3 DNA reads TGTGCCAGCAGTCCCACCATAACAGATACGCAGTATTTT. This encodes CASSPTITDTQYF.

V is TRBV27 and J is TRBJ1-1; D is undetermined. The CDR3 sequence is 12 residues long. Germline CDR1 MNHEY, CDR2 SMNVEV (reference sequence). V lost 7 bases, J lost 4 bases, and 10 bases lay in between. Here the CDR3 DNA reads TGTGCCAGCAAGGACTCTAGCACTGAAGCTTTCTTT. It codes for CASKDSSTEAFF.

This sequence joins TRBV29-1 and TRBJ1-2; D unclear. Deletions cut 1 base from V and 5 bases from J, with 5 bases between. The CDR3 has 11 amino acids. Germline V gene sequence: CDR1 SQVTM, CDR2 ANQGSEA. The DNA for the CDR3 is TGCAGCGTTGAAGGTGTTTATGGCTACACCTTC. Amino acids: CSVEGVYGYTF.

This chain connects TRBV10-3 to TRBJ1-2; 10 positions match TRBD1. The CDR3 has 15 amino acids. V trimming: 2 bases; J trimming: 10 bases; junction bases outside the gene matches: 10. CDR1 is ENHRY and CDR2 is SYGVKD in the germline V gene. CDR3 sequence (DNA): TGTGCCATCAGTGAGCCCGGACAGGGGGAGACTTTCTACACCTTC. Encoded protein: CAISEPGQGETFYTF.

This chain joins TRBV6-1 and TRBJ2-2; D is ambiguous. This CDR3 has 12 amino acids. The germline V gene has CDR1 MNHNS and CDR2 SASEGT. Trimming took 5 bases from V and 4 from J, leaving 5 bases between them. CDR3 coding DNA: TGTGCCAGCAGTTTCGGCACCGGGGAGCTGTTTTTT. Translating it yields CASSFGTGELFF.

This clone was counted only a few times. The rearrangement uses TRBV6-5 and TRBJ1-1; D ambiguous. There are 11 residues in the CDR3. V lost 10 bases to trimming and J lost 4 bases, with 10 bases between them. Germline V gene data show CDR1 as MNHEY and CDR2 as SVGAGI. The CDR3 loop is CATSKGTEAFF. In nucleotides, the CDR3 is TGTGCCACATCTAAGGGCACTGAAGCTTTCTTT.

This chain uses TRBV13 with TRBJ1-2; D remains ambiguous. V was cut by 0 bases and J by 5 bases, with 7 bases left in between. The CDR3 is made up of 13 amino acids. Germline-derived CDR1 and CDR2 are PRHDT and FYEKMQ (reference sequence). The CDR3 is CASSLGAFYGYTF. As DNA, the CDR3 is TGTGCCAGCAGCTTAGGGGCTTTTTATGGCTACACCTTC.

The chain recombines TRBV7-9 with TRBJ1-2; D might be TRBD1 (6 bases). The CDR3 runs to 14 residues. The germline CDR1 and CDR2 sequences are SEHNR and FQNEAQ (reference sequence). Trimming removed 4 bases from V and 3 bases from J, with 12 bases in between. CDR3 nucleotide sequence: TGTGCCAGCAGCTCTCAGGGGCCGTACTATGGCTACACCTTC. It yields the protein CASSSQGPYYGYTF.

The chain uses TRBV7-6 and TRBJ2-7, with 8 bases fitting TRBD1. V dropped 4 bases and J dropped 3; count of bases not matched to a gene: 11. Germline lookup yields CDR1 SGHVS and CDR2 FNYEAQ. The CDR3 spans 16 residues. The CDR3, as DNA: TGTGCCAGCAGCTCCGGACAGGGCGTGCAGGTCTACGAGCAGTACTTC. It codes for CASSSGQGVQVYEQYF.

This clone appeared a single time. This same CDR3 is encoded by further DNA sequences in the sample. The chain has TRBV13 and TRBJ2-5, with unresolved D. Germline assignment: CDR1 PRHDT and CDR2 FYEKMQ (reference sequence). The CDR3 contains 13 residues. V was clipped by 3 bases and J by 1 base, with 6 bases between them. The CDR3 reads CASSLASQETQYF. The DNA for the CDR3 is TGTGCCAGCAGCTTGGCCTCCCAAGAGACCCAGTACTTC. The entire variable domain, with the rest obtained from reference TRBV13 and TRBJ2-5, is as follows: AAGVIQSPRHLIKEKRETATLKCYPIPRHDTVYWYQQGPGQDPQFLISFYEKMQSDKGSIPDRFSAQQFSDYHSELNMSSLELGDSALYFCASSLASQETQYFGPGTRLLVL.

The chain combines TRBV7-9 with TRBJ2-5; no firm D call. The CDR3 is 12 residues long. The V and J ends lost 1 base and 8 bases respectively, with 8 bases between them. CDR1 is SEHNR and CDR2 is FQNEAQ in the germline V gene (reference sequence). The CDR3 DNA is TGTGCCAGCAGCTTAGGTGTTGGTACCCAGTACTTC. Translation: CASSLGVGTQYF. The full variable domain, completed using reference TRBV7-9 and TRBJ2-5, is DTGVSQNPRHKITKRGQNVTFRCDPISEHNRLYWYRQTLGQGPEFLTYFQNEAQLEKSRLLSDRFSAERPKGSFSTLEIQRTEQGDSAMYLCASSLGVGTQYFGPGTRLLVL.

J is TRBJ1-1 and V is TRBV6-5; 7 nucleotides align to TRBD1. The CDR3 is made up of 14 amino acids. J was trimmed by 7 bases and V by 5 bases; bases with no gene match: 10. Germline-derived CDR1 and CDR2 are MNHEY and SVGAGI. The CDR3 nucleotides read TGTGCCAGCAGTGCACAGGGGACCGGGGTTGAAGCTTTCTTT. Protein sequence: CASSAQGTGVEAFF.

The J gene is TRBJ2-2, the V gene TRBV4-2, with D tentatively TRBD1 (5 bases). V lost 0 bases to trimming and J lost 1 base, with 6 bases between them. The CDR3 covers 15 residues. Germline values: CDR1 LGHNA, CDR2 YNFKEQ. The CDR3 region is CASSQEQGNTGELFF. The CDR3 bases are TGTGCCAGCAGCCAAGAGCAGGGGAACACCGGGGAGCTGTTTTTT.